Listed below are T cell receptor beta chains from one sample, sequenced in a study of T cells in localized non-small cell lung cancer. Sequenced by immunoSEQ multiplex PCR; TCRdb stores in-frame clones only, minus some. The sample records just over 20,000 clones, approximately 84% being singletons. This specimen was peripheral blood, taken before any cancer treatment. These receptors were obtained from a man aged 35 to 69 with stage I lung adenocarcinoma. The CDR3 runs from the conserved cysteine through the conserved F or W. Expanded clones are given a class, and other clones once, few, many or no size at all.

J | size | V | CDR3
TRBJ2-5 | - | TRBV5-5 | CASSLAGSGETQYF
TRBJ1-2 | - | TRBV18 | CASSQTDRNYGYTF
TRBJ2-7 | once | TRBV5-4 | CASSVGTASSYEQYF
TRBJ2-5 | few | TRBV6-1 | CASSGRRADRIQETQYF
TRBJ2-2 | - | TRBV11-1 | CASSLDPGGRVTGELFF
TRBJ1-3 | - | TRBV30 | CAWVTGSGNTIYF
TRBJ2-1 | - | TRBV6-1 | CASTRGDSQNEQFF
TRBJ2-3 | - | TRBV4-3 | CASSQDRAGNTDTQYF
TRBJ1-3 | - | TRBV4-2 | CASSQVGDRGNTIYF
TRBJ2-3 | - | TRBV5-1 | CASSLERQTDTQYF
TRBJ2-3 | - | TRBV9 | CASSATGTSTDTQYF
TRBJ1-1 | once | TRBV15 | CATSRDRGGTEAFF
TRBJ2-4 | - | TRBV11-2 | CASSLGTKGGIQYF
TRBJ2-4 | - | TRBV30 | CAWSQGPKNIQYF
TRBJ2-7 | - | TRBV27 | CASSLLGTSGSVYEQYF
TRBJ2-5 | - | TRBV28 | CASGSRRVRETQYF
TRBJ2-5 | - | TRBV12-5 | CASGLGTHGQGGGTQYF
TRBJ1-1 | few | TRBV4-3 | CASSYRQNTEAFF
TRBJ2-7 | - | TRBV18 | CASSPPQGDSYEQYF
TRBJ2-7 | - | TRBV18 | CASSPGTGDEQYF
TRBJ1-1 | - | TRBV5-1 | CASSLGENTEAFF
TRBJ2-7 | - | TRBV5-1 | CASTRQGGEGQYEQYF
TRBJ1-3 | few | TRBV5-8 | CASSSDRVPGNTIYF
TRBJ2-2 | - | TRBV5-5 | CASSLASGGGELFF
TRBJ2-7 | - | TRBV9 | CASSRGGRASLYEQYF
TRBJ2-7 | - | TRBV7-2 | CASSFVAQSYEQYF
TRBJ2-7 | - | TRBV4-2 | CASSQVKGEDEQYF
TRBJ2-1 | - | TRBV5-6 | CASSQILAGNLNEQFF
TRBJ2-4 | medium-sized | TRBV2 | CASSLAGVENIQYF
TRBJ2-3 | - | TRBV28 | CASSVRGLASTDTQYF
TRBJ2-3 | - | TRBV4-2 | CASSQEPGGGPRSDTQYF
TRBJ2-1 | - | TRBV5-1 | CASSLFAGGRNEQFF
TRBJ2-1 | - | TRBV11-3 | CASSLDQGDEQFF
TRBJ2-5 | - | TRBV7-9 | CASSLPGLNQETQYF
TRBJ2-1 | - | TRBV10-3 | CAISPRTSQALGGEQFF
TRBJ2-2 | - | TRBV18 | CASSQPGSGSGELFF
TRBJ1-2 | - | TRBV7-2 | CASSSGQGYGYTF
TRBJ1-4 | - | TRBV5-5 | CASSLLTNEKLFF
TRBJ1-1 | - | TRBV28 | CASRSDGTSNTEAFF
TRBJ1-2 | - | TRBV18 | CASSPEGLGGYTF
TRBJ1-4 | - | TRBV19 | CASSYDVATNEKLFF
TRBJ2-5 | - | TRBV4-1 | CASSLSRGQETQYF
TRBJ1-1 | - | TRBV5-8 | CASSPRAGNTEAFF
TRBJ2-5 | few | TRBV18 | CASSPPEGARETQYF
TRBJ1-2 | - | TRBV19 | CASREQRLYGYTF
TRBJ2-5 | once | TRBV7-2 | CASSFGETQYF
TRBJ2-1 | - | TRBV6-5 | CASSYGQGGNNEQFF
TRBJ2-7 | - | TRBV28 | CASSFPRAGDNSYEQYF
TRBJ1-3 | - | TRBV9 | CASSEGWSYGNTIYF
TRBJ1-5 | - | TRBV28 | CASSLLNNQPQHF
TRBJ2-1 | - | TRBV6-5 | CASSYSPTDYNEQFF
TRBJ2-7 | - | TRBV7-2 | CASSPNPSYEQYF
TRBJ2-3 | - | TRBV5-6 | CASSLLAGALDTQYF
TRBJ2-1 | - | TRBV9 | CASSVAGTSLEQFF
TRBJ2-3 | - | TRBV5-4 | CASSLHYGKGDTQYF
TRBJ2-1 | few | TRBV7-3 | CASSLYSLSGGPYNEQFF
TRBJ2-5 | - | TRBV5-1 | CASKDIEETQYF
TRBJ2-3 | once | TRBV4-2 | CASSQFPAGGYDTQYF